This TCR beta chain was obtained from a study of monozygotic twins with cystic fibrosis. Turning to the study itself: Approximately 2.7 micrograms of fragmented DNA underwent approximately 15 PCR cycles for library preparation.

On this clone: Its antigen is currently unknown.

Study outcomes and limitations: Shared CDR3 numbers were not associated with age, concordance or severity. Clonality was generally low (median roughly 0.0095), higher in the most severe patients. Monozygotic CF twin pairs shared significantly more nucleotide-identical clonotypes than unrelated CF individuals did.

The protocol was immunoSEQ multiplex PCR, while the TCRdb copy is restricted to in-frame clones and leaves out a portion. The sample shows roughly 4,800 clones, approximately 96% of them seen only once. CDR1 is SGDLS, CDR2 YYNGEE, per germline. The CDR3 runs 15 residues. The V and J ends lost 3 bases and 5 bases, in that order; junction bases with no gene match: 4. The sequence derives from a boy under 10 years old with cystic fibrosis. This rearrangement joins TRBV9 to TRBJ2-1; 11 nucleotides agree with TRBD2. Sample: blood. CDR3 region: CASSAGTSGNNEQFF. The CDR3 nucleotides read TGTGCCAGCAGCGCCGGGACTAGCGGAAACAATGAGCAGTTCTTC.